This T cell receptor (beta chain) was found in a study of T-cell memory formation after mild COVID-19. Whole-study context: TCR clusters mostly belonged to single donors. Study-level results: For second-wave clones that peaked at day 37, SARS-CoV-2 specificity went unverified.

V gave up 4 bases and J gave up 7 bases; unmatched junction bases: 5. This CDR3 spans 14 amino acids. Germline loops: CDR1 MNHEY, CDR2 SMNVEV (reference sequence). This clonotype was counted between two and nine times. Its antigen is as yet unknown. With constant-segment primers, 5'RACE yielded cDNA libraries of TCR alpha and TCR beta that carried sample barcodes and UMIs. One entry per CDR3 protein results from TCRdb running MiXCR on the 5' RACE reads. The sample lists around 470,000 distinct CDR3 sequences, around 20% occurring once. V and J are TRBV27 and TRBJ1-4; 8 bases match TRBD1. Input material: PBMCs or a T cell subset sorted from them (not recorded which). The source of this sequence is an adult woman who had mild COVID-19 (a few samples of this study predate the infection). Cell type and time point are not known. The CDR3 region has the DNA TGTGCCAGCAGTTGGGCAGGGGGCGGTGAAAAACTGTTTTTT. Its translation is CASSWAGGGEKLFF.